The sample holds a few counts of the clone carrying this T cell receptor beta chain. The CDR3 has 15 amino acids. V shed 3 bases and J 3 bases; nucleotides not matched to a gene: 7. Germline CDR1 is KGHSH and CDR2 is LQKENI. This sample is part of a study of CD8+ T cells in alopecia areata. Treatment meaning: oral pan-JAK inhibitor, 5-10 mg twice daily. Sequencing used cDNA as its template, made by extracting RNA and reverse transcribing it. The method was immunoSEQ multiplex PCR; TCRdb's version includes in-frame clones alone and lacks a portion of them. The repertoire includes around 120,000 clones, about half of them detected once, and approximately 0.46% sits in the top ten.

Sequences were derived from CD4+ T cells sorted from blood, sampled at week 4, from a patient treated with tofacitinib. This TCR came from a human donor with alopecia areata. The V gene is TRBV18, the J gene TRBJ1-1; 7 nucleotides align to TRBD1. This chain's CDR3 is CASSPIGRGDTEAFF. As DNA, the CDR3 is TGTGCCAGCTCACCTATTGGCAGGGGGGACACTGAAGCTTTCTTT.